This TCR beta chain was found in a study of blood T cell repertoires in COVID-19. The overall study: Sources were T cells, B-cell-depleted T cells, or PBMCs; the material itself was cDNA or gDNA.

Only in-frame clones appear in the TCRdb table, and some are missing; sequencing was by immunoSEQ multiplex PCR. The table records over 90,000 clones, around 80% of them present only once. The sequence derives from a man between 50 and 59 years old with active or convalescent COVID-19. The sample was peripheral blood.

CDR3 sequence (DNA): TGCGCCAGCAGCTTCCTAGCGGGGCAATACAATGAGCAGTTCTTC. It translates to CASSFLAGQYNEQFF. The genes are TRBV5-1 and TRBJ2-1, with 9 bases that match TRBD2. The CDR3 loop spans 15 amino acids. The V gene's germline CDR1 is SGHRS and CDR2 YFSETQ. J lost 4 bases, V lost 2 bases, and 4 bases had no gene match. The whole variable domain, filled in from reference TRBV5-1 and TRBJ2-1, reads KAGVTQTPRYLIKTRGQQVTLSCSPISGHRSVSWYQQTPGQGLQFLFEYFSETQRNKGNFPGRFSGRQFSNSRSEMNVSTLELGDSALYLCASSFLAGQYNEQFFGPGTRLTVL.